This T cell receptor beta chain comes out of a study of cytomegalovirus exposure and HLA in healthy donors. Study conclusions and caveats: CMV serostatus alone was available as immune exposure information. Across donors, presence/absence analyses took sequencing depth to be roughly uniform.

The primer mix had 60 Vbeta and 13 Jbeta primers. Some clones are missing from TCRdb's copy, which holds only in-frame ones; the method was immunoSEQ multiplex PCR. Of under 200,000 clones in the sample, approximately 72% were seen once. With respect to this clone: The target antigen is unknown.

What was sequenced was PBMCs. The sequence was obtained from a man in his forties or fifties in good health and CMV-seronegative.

Here the CDR3 DNA reads TGCGCCAGCAGCCAAGTGATAGGGGGCTGGGATAAACACGAGCAGTACTTC. This encodes CASSQVIGGWDKHEQYF. The rearrangement joins TRBV4-3 to TRBJ2-7; 7 bases are a match to TRBD1. CDR1 and CDR2 from the germline V gene are LGHNA and YSLEER. The length of the CDR3 is 17 residues. Losses at the gene ends were 1 base for V and 5 bases for J; bases not matched to a gene: 14.